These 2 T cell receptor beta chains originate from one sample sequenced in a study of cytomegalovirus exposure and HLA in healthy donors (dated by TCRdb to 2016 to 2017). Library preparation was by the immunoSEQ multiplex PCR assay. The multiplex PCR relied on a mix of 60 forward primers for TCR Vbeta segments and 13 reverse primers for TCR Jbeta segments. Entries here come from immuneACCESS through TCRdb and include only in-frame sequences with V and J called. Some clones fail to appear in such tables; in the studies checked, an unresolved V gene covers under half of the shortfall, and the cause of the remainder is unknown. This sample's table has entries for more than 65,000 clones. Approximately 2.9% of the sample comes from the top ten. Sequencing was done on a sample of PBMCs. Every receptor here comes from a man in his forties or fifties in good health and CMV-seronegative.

CDR3 sequence reads: CASSQVHRAAGELFF. The DNA for the CDR3 is TGCGCCAGCAGCCAGGTCCACCGAGCCGCCGGGGAGCTGTTTTTT. The chain couples TRBV4-1 to TRBJ2-2; no clear D. V gave up 3 bases and J gave up 6 bases, with 14 bases separating them. Per the germline V gene, CDR1 is MGHRA and CDR2 is YSYEKL. CDR3 length equals 15 residues.

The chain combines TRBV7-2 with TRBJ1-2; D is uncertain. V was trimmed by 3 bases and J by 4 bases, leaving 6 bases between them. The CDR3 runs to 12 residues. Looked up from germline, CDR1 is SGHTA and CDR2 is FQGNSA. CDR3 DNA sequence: TGTGCCAGCAGCTTCTACTCCTATGGCTACACCTTC. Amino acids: CASSFYSYGYTF.